The TCR beta chain under discussion was sequenced for a study of blood T cell repertoires in COVID-19. Some clones are missing from TCRdb's copy, which holds only in-frame ones; the method was immunoSEQ multiplex PCR. Among fewer than 400,000 clones listed, about 85% were seen once. Trimming left V 0 bases short and J 8 bases short, with 26 bases between. CDR3 length: 19 amino acids. The clonotype was recovered from a woman younger than 45 who had been exposed to COVID-19. The sequencing sample was made of PBMCs or T cells enriched from blood (not recorded which). The chain combines TRBV23-1 with TRBJ2-1; D uncertain. TRBV23-1 is an ORF, and what it does is uncertain. In DNA form, the CDR3 reads TGCGCCAGCAGTCAATCCCCCGGGTCCGACGCCTTGTTATTCGATGAGCAGTTCTTC. This codes for CASSQSPGSDALLFDEQFF.